This T cell receptor (beta chain) was identified during a study of T cell repertoires in cytomegalovirus infection. For the study at large: CMV epitopes used comprised recently identified HLA-C-restricted ones and well-studied HLA-B-restricted ones. Public TCR beta signatures indicated both CMV infection and matching HLA type.

The CDR3 length is 13 residues. Per germline, CDR1 SGHVS and CDR2 FNYEAQ. Trimming stripped 4 bases from V and 8 bases from J, with 12 bases between. MiXCR, run by TCRdb on the reads, gives a single entry per CDR3 protein. This table has some 320,000 distinct CDR3 sequences, 25% to 35% appearing once. Of note for this clonotype: Its matching antigen is unknown.

Sequencing was performed on cultured PBMCs, taken from culture after CMV antigen stimulation. The clonotype was recovered from a human donor in good health (CMV status not recorded). Some clones in this sample may be carry-over from other donors' samples. This chain connects TRBV7-6 to TRBJ2-1, with a tentative D call TRBD2 (5 bases). The CDR3 region has the DNA TGTGCCAGCAGCTACCAGGCCGGGGATGAGCAGTTCTTC. This translates into CASSYQAGDEQFF.